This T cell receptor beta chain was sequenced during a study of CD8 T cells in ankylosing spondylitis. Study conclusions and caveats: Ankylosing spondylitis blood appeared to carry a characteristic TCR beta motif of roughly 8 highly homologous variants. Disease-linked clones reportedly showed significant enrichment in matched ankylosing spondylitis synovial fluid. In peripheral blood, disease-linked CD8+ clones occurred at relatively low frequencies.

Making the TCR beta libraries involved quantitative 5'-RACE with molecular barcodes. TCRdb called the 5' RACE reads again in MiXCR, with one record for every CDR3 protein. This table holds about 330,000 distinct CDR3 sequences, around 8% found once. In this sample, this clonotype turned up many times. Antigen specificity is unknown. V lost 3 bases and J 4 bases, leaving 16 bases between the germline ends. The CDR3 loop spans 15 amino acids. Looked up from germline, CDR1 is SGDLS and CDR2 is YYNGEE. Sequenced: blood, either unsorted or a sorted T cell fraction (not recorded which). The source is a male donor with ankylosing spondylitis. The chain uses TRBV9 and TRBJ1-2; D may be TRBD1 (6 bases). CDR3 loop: CASSERGEGVYGYTF. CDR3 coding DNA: TGTGCCAGCAGCGAGAGGGGGGAGGGGGTCTATGGCTACACCTTC.